This T cell receptor (beta chain) originates from a study of cytomegalovirus exposure and HLA in healthy donors. The PCR employed 60 Vbeta primers together with 13 Jbeta primers. The table came from immunoSEQ multiplex PCR; TCRdb's copy has only in-frame clones and leaves some out. The data show about 200,000 clones, about 80% seen once. Remarks on this clone: Its antigen is unknown.

This CDR3 has 14 amino acids. CDR1 is MDHEN, CDR2 SYDVKM, per germline. Deletions cut 6 bases from V and 3 bases from J, with 14 bases between. Study-wide findings and caveats: Further analysis, carried out later, found HLA-associated TCR beta chains more clonally expanded than equally common other chains.

Nominally healthy donors provided the samples, though records likely missed some immune exposures. This rearrangement joins TRBV28 to TRBJ1-2, with D possibly being TRBD1 (6 bases). Sequencing was done on a sample of PBMCs. This sequence originates from a young man in good health and CMV-seronegative. The CDR3 bases are TGTGCCAGCAGCCGCGGGGGCACCGACTATGGCTACACCTTC. This encodes CASSRGGTDYGYTF.